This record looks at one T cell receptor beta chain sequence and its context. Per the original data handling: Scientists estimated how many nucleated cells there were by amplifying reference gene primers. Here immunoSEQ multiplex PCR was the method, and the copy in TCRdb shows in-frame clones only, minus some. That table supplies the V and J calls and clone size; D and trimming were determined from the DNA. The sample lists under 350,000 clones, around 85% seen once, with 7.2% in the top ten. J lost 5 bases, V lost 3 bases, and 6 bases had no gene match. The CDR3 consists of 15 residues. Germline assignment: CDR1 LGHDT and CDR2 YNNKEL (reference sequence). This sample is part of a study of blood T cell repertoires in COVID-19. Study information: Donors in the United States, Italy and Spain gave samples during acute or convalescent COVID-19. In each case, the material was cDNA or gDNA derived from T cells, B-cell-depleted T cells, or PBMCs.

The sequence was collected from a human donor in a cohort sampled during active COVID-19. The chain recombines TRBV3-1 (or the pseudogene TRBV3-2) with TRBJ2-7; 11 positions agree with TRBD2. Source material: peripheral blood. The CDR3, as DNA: TGTGCCAGCAGCCAGCCTAGCGGGGGGCGGGACGAGCAGTACTTC. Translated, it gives CASSQPSGGRDEQYF.